The clone carrying this TCR beta chain has more than one count but fewer than ten. This record belongs to a study of T cells in tumors after PD-1 blockade. Germline V lookup: CDR1 LGHDT, CDR2 YNNKEL (reference sequence). The CDR3 is made up of 14 amino acids. Between the trimmed V and J ends, which lost 4 bases and 3 bases, there was a span of 10 bases. Profiled with immunoSEQ multiplex PCR; TCRdb holds only in-frame clones, not every one. The top ten hold around 40% of the sample, which has 30,000 to 35,000 clones, 73% seen once. The sequencing here drew on PBMCs, taken after anti-PD-1 treatment. This rearrangement joins TRBV3-1 (or the pseudogene TRBV3-2) to TRBJ2-1, with TRBD2 as a possible D gene (5 bases). The receptor's source is a human donor with basal cell carcinoma. The CDR3 bases are TGTGCCAGCAGCCCCTCCAGCGGCTACAATGAGCAGTTCTTC. It translates to CASSPSSGYNEQFF.